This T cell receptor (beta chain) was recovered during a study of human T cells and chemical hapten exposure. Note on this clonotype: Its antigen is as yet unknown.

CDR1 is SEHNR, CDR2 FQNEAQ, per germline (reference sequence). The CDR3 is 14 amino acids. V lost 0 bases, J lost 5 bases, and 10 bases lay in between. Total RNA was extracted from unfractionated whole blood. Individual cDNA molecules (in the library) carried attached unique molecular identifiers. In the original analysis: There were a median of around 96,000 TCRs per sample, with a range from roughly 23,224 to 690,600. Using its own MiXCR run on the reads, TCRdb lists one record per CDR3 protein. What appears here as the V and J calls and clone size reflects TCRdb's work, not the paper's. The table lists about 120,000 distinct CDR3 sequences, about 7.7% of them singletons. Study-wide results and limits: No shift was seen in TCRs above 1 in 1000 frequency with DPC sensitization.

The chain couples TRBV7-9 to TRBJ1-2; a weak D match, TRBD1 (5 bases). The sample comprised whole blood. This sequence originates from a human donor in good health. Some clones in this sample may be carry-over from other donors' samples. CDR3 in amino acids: CASSLARVRYGYTF. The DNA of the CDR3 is TGTGCCAGCAGCTTAGCCAGGGTCCGTTATGGCTACACCTTC.